A selection of T cell receptor beta chains follows, all from one sample in a study of shared clonotypes between healthy human individuals. Sequencing was performed with immunoSEQ multiplex PCR; in TCRdb, only in-frame clones are kept and a portion is missing. The repertoire holds roughly 2.1 million clones, with 85% to 95% as singletons. Sequenced: naive CD8+ T cells from PBMCs. These receptors originate from a young man in good health. Some clones in this sample may be carry-over from other donors' samples. Both conserved end residues are part of each CDR3. Fields, in order: clone size, D gene, V gene, J gene, CDR3 protein, CDR3 DNA. D genes are given only for firm matches. Size is stated for part of the rows, as once, few or many counts, or as a class when the clone is expanded.

NA	NA	TRBV4-2	TRBJ2-1	CASSHKPHGSSYNEQFF	TGTGCCAGCAGCCACAAGCCGCACGGGTCCTCCTACAATGAGCAGTTCTTC
NA	NA	TRBV2	TRBJ1-5	CASNPDGAQPQHF	TGTGCCAGCAACCCAGATGGAGCCCAGCCCCAGCATTTT
NA	NA	TRBV28	TRBJ1-4	CASSFRPAIPGDEKLFF	TGTGCCAGCAGTTTCAGGCCAGCGATACCGGGAGATGAAAAACTGTTTTTT
NA	TRBD1	TRBV27	TRBJ2-7	CASRPQGANEQYF	TGTGCCAGCAGGCCACAGGGGGCAAACGAGCAGTACTTC
NA	TRBD2	TRBV7-2	TRBJ2-2	CASSLLDRTSYTGELFF	TGTGCCAGCAGCCTCCTGGATCGGACTAGTTACACCGGGGAGCTGTTTTTT
NA	NA	TRBV4-1	TRBJ2-5	CASSQDGRTQYF	TGCGCCAGCAGCCAAGATGGAAGGACCCAGTACTTC
NA	NA	TRBV29-1	TRBJ2-3	CSVEMGFPDTQYF	TGCAGCGTTGAAATGGGGTTCCCAGATACGCAGTATTTT
NA	NA	TRBV5-8	TRBJ2-4	CASSAGPILNIQYF	TGTGCCAGCAGCGCAGGTCCCATACTTAACATTCAGTACTTC
few	NA	TRBV7-3	TRBJ1-1	CASSLTVNTEAFF	TGTGCCAGCAGCTTAACTGTGAACACTGAAGCTTTCTTT
NA	NA	TRBV19	TRBJ2-1	CASSIGEGSSYNEQFF	TGTGCCAGTAGTATTGGAGAGGGCAGCTCCTACAATGAGCAGTTCTTC
NA	NA	TRBV9	TRBJ2-7	CASSPPTGYEQYF	TGTGCCAGCAGCCCTCCCACAGGTTACGAGCAGTACTTC
once	NA	TRBV28	TRBJ2-7	CASQLYRSNEQYF	TGTGCCAGCCAGCTTTATAGGAGCAACGAGCAGTACTTC
NA	NA	TRBV29-1	TRBJ2-3	CSVEGTGVTDTQYF	TGCAGCGTTGAAGGGACGGGGGTCACAGATACGCAGTATTTT
NA	TRBD1	TRBV7-9	TRBJ2-3	CASSLARGLTDTQYF	TGTGCCAGCAGCTTAGCCAGGGGGCTGACAGATACGCAGTATTTT
NA	NA	TRBV27	TRBJ2-7	CASSLSRGYEQYF	TGTGCCAGCAGTTTATCCAGGGGCTACGAGCAGTACTTC
NA	NA	TRBV4-1	TRBJ2-6	CASSQSVSSGANVLTF	TGCGCCAGCAGCCAATCCGTTTCCTCTGGGGCCAACGTCCTGACTTTC
NA	TRBD1	TRBV11-2	TRBJ2-7	CASSNRQGNYEQYF	TGTGCCAGCAGTAATAGACAGGGCAACTACGAGCAGTACTTC
NA	TRBD1	TRBV7-8	TRBJ1-1	CASSFGQGTNTEAFF	TGTGCCAGCAGCTTCGGACAGGGTACGAACACTGAAGCTTTCTTT
NA	NA	TRBV7-9	TRBJ2-1	CASRPVVAPPREEQFF	TGTGCCAGCAGGCCGGTGGTAGCGCCCCCCCGGGAGGAGCAGTTCTTC
NA	NA	TRBV7-9	TRBJ1-2	CASSLGSYGCF	TGTGCCAGCAGCTTAGGAAGTTACGGGTGCTTC
NA	NA	TRBV2	TRBJ2-7	CASKSGGTDYEQYF	TGTGCCAGCAAATCCGGCGGGACGGATTACGAGCAGTACTTC
NA	NA	TRBV18	TRBJ2-7	CASSPPAPYEQYF	TGTGCCAGCTCACCACCGGCGCCCTACGAGCAGTACTTC
NA	NA	TRBV29-1	TRBJ1-3	CSVEDSTGVDTIYF	TGCAGCGTTGAGGACAGCACTGGGGTTGACACCATATATTTT
NA	NA	TRBV27	TRBJ1-3	CASSFDSSSGNTIYF	TGTGCCAGCAGTTTCGACAGCTCCTCTGGAAACACCATATATTTT
once	NA	TRBV25-1	TRBJ2-5	CASGPWTGLEQYF	TGTGCCAGCGGACCCTGGACGGGCCTAGAGCAGTACTTC
NA	TRBD2	TRBV19	TRBJ2-2	CASRGLAGELFF	TGTGCCAGTAGGGGACTAGCCGGGGAGCTGTTTTTT
NA	TRBD1	TRBV5-4	TRBJ1-5	CASSFEGGAWDQPQHF	TGTGCCAGCAGCTTCGAAGGGGGCGCATGGGATCAGCCCCAGCATTTT
NA	TRBD1	TRBV11-2	TRBJ2-1	CASSPRDRVQGQFF	TGTGCCAGCAGCCCCCGGGACAGGGTACAAGGGCAGTTCTTC
NA	NA	TRBV4-1	TRBJ2-7	CASSQDPRGVEQYF	TGCGCCAGCAGCCAAGATCCCAGGGGGGTCGAGCAGTACTTC
NA	NA	TRBV14	TRBJ1-2	CASSLSEGVANYGYTF	TGTGCCAGCAGCCTAAGCGAAGGGGTAGCTAACTATGGCTACACCTTC
NA	NA	TRBV18	TRBJ1-3	CASSTPGAGNTIYF	TGTGCCAGCTCGACCCCGGGGGCTGGAAACACCATATATTTT
NA	TRBD2	TRBV28	TRBJ2-7	CASSPGGGVGEQYF	TGTGCCAGCAGCCCCGGGGGGGGCGTGGGGGAGCAGTACTTC
NA	NA	TRBV7-9	TRBJ2-5	CASSSSAGDQETQYF	TGTGCCAGCAGCTCCTCGGCGGGTGACCAAGAGACCCAGTACTTC
NA	NA	TRBV14	TRBJ2-2	CASSQGTVPGELFF	TGTGCCAGCAGCCAAGGGACAGTTCCTGGGGAGCTGTTTTTT
NA	NA	TRBV13	TRBJ1-2	CASSLGKGGYYGYTF	TGTGCCAGCAGTCTCGGGAAGGGGGGATACTATGGCTACACCTTC
NA	NA	TRBV7-3	TRBJ2-5	CASSLGGSGLAETQYF	TGTGCCAGCAGCTTAGGAGGCTCGGGTCTGGCGGAGACCCAGTACTTC
NA	NA	TRBV5-5	TRBJ1-4	CASSLWGGEKLFF	TGTGCCAGCAGCCTTTGGGGAGGAGAAAAACTGTTTTTT
NA	NA	TRBV13	TRBJ2-1	CASSLGRARGNNEQFF	TGTGCCAGCAGCTTAGGCCGAGCAAGGGGCAACAATGAGCAGTTCTTC
NA	NA	TRBV9	TRBJ2-2	CASSVSEQRWAGELFF	TGTGCCAGCAGCGTAAGTGAGCAGCGGTGGGCCGGGGAGCTGTTTTTT
NA	NA	TRBV2	TRBJ2-1	CASSVRAGFYNEQFF	TGTGCCAGCAGTGTACGAGCGGGCTTCTACAATGAGCAGTTCTTC
NA	TRBD2	TRBV7-3	TRBJ2-3	CASSSPDLAGESTDTQYF	TGTGCCAGCAGCTCACCCGATCTAGCGGGAGAAAGCACAGATACGCAGTATTTT
few	NA	TRBV19	TRBJ2-7	CASRMKEVYSYEQYF	TGTGCCAGTAGAATGAAGGAGGTGTACTCCTACGAGCAGTACTTC
NA	TRBD2	TRBV27	TRBJ2-7	CASSLNTAGPYEQYF	TGTGCCAGCAGTTTAAATACAGCGGGGCCCTACGAGCAGTACTTC
NA	NA	TRBV27	TRBJ1-1	CASSFRKRGTEAFF	TGTGCCAGCAGTTTTCGGAAGCGGGGCACTGAAGCTTTCTTT
NA	NA	TRBV19	TRBJ2-7	CASSTVGEQYF	TGTGCCAGTAGTACCGTGGGCGAGCAGTACTTC
NA	NA	TRBV5-1	TRBJ1-1	CASSLLPGPTVNTEAFF	TGCGCCAGCAGCTTACTACCGGGACCGACCGTGAACACTGAAGCTTTCTTT
NA	TRBD2	TRBV7-3	TRBJ2-1	CASSPRSGSSYNEQFF	TGTGCCAGCAGCCCCCGTAGCGGGAGCTCCTACAATGAGCAGTTCTTC
NA	NA	TRBV28	TRBJ2-3	CASSLEDSSTDTQYF	TGTGCCAGCAGTTTAGAGGATTCTAGCACAGATACGCAGTATTTT